This passage covers 18 T cell receptor beta chains from one sample sequenced in a study of T cell changes during pregnancy in multiple sclerosis. This table comes from immunoSEQ multiplex PCR, and its TCRdb copy is limited to in-frame clones, with some not included. The sample holds more than 55,000 clones, less than 95% seen once. Sequenced material: peripheral blood, taken in the third trimester of pregnancy. These receptors were obtained from a female donor in good health, enrolled as a control in a pregnancy study.

The rearrangement links TRBV2 to TRBJ2-4, with 7 bases that match TRBD2. This CDR3 contains 16 residues. Germline values: CDR1 SNHLY, CDR2 FYNNEI. V was clipped by 4 bases and J by 0 bases; unmatched bases: 6. The CDR3 spells CASSGGGTLAKNIQYF. CDR3 DNA sequence: TGTGCCAGCAGTGGGGGAGGGACGTTAGCCAAAAACATTCAGTACTTC. The whole variable domain, remainder taken from reference TRBV2 and TRBJ2-4, is EPEVTQTPSHQVTQMGQEVILRCVPISNHLYFYWYRQILGQKVEFLVSFYNNEISEKSEIFDDQFSVERPDGSNFTLKIRSTKLEDSAMYFCASSGGGTLAKNIQYFGAGTRLSVL.

The chain combines TRBV5-6 with TRBJ2-7; TRBD2 agrees at 9 bases. Germline assignment: CDR1 SGHDT and CDR2 YYEEEE. This CDR3 has 17 residues. J gave up 1 base and V 0 bases, and 8 bases lay outside the gene matches. CDR3 DNA sequence: TGTGCCAGCAGCTTGGAGGGCGGGAGGGCCTGGTCCTACGAGCAGTACTTC. Residues: CASSLEGGRAWSYEQYF.

This chain uses TRBV9 with TRBJ2-7, with a tentative D call TRBD2 (6 bases). The ends were cut back, 0 bases at V and 0 bases at J, with 7 bases in the middle. Per germline, CDR1 SGDLS and CDR2 YYNGEE. CDR3 length: 14 residues. The CDR3 region is CASSVGLGSYEQYF. The CDR3 coding sequence is TGTGCCAGCAGCGTAGGACTAGGCTCCTACGAGCAGTACTTC.

Only one count was recorded for this clone. V usage is TRBV6-4 and J usage is TRBJ2-1; TRBD2 matches at 12 bases. There are 17 residues in the CDR3. Germline assignment: CDR1 MRHNA and CDR2 SNTAGT. V shed 0 bases, J shed 7 bases, and the junction held 7 bases outside the gene matches. CDR3 bases: TGTGCCAGCAGTGACTCAGCTAGCGGGAGGGCCACGAATGAGCAGTTCTTC. It encodes CASSDSASGRATNEQFF.

The chain uses TRBV5-8 and TRBJ2-5; 10 bases are shared with TRBD2. V lost 0 bases to trimming and J lost 3 bases; unmatched junction nucleotides: 2. The germline gives CDR1 SGHTS, CDR2 YDEGEE. The CDR3 covers 15 residues. CDR3 sequence: CASSLASGGKETQYF. CDR3 DNA sequence: TGTGCCAGCAGCTTGGCTAGCGGGGGAAAAGAGACCCAGTACTTC.

The chain links TRBV6-5 to TRBJ1-6, with D perhaps matching TRBD1 (5 bases). The CDR3 contains 13 residues. CDR1 and CDR2 from the germline V gene are MNHEY and SVGAGI. The germline V and J ends were trimmed by 4 bases and 10 bases, with 11 bases remaining between them. The CDR3 DNA reads as TGTGCCAGCAGTTCAAACGGGGGGTCACCCCTCCACTTT. Its translation is CASSSNGGSPLHF.

V is TRBV4-1 and J is TRBJ2-3; 12 bases map to TRBD2. In germline, CDR1 is MGHRA, CDR2 YSYEKL. With V trimmed by 8 bases and J by 0 bases, 12 bases remained unmatched. This CDR3 has 18 amino acids. For the CDR3, the DNA is TGCGCCAGCTCCCAAACTAGCGGGGGGATGGATAGCACAGATACGCAGTATTTT. The encoded protein is CASSQTSGGMDSTDTQYF.

The chain has TRBV18 and TRBJ1-1; 7 bases fit TRBD1. The CDR3 runs 14 residues. Germline V CDR1 and CDR2: KGHSH, LQKENI. V shed 4 bases and J 4 bases; nucleotides not matched to a gene: 6. The CDR3 coding sequence is TGTGCCAGCTCACGTCAACAGGGGAGCACTGAAGCTTTCTTT. As protein: CASSRQQGSTEAFF. Using reference TRBV18 and TRBJ1-1 for the parts outside the CDR3, the full variable domain is NAGVMQNPRHLVRRRGQEARLRCSPMKGHSHVYWYRQLPEEGLKFMVYLQKENIIDESGMPKERFSAEFPKEGPSILRIQQVVRGDSAAYFCASSRQQGSTEAFFGQGTRLTVV.

The V gene is TRBV7-2, the J gene TRBJ2-5, with 9 bases identical to TRBD2. V gave up 1 base and J gave up 5 bases; unmatched junction bases: 5. Germline CDR1 reads SGHTA; CDR2 reads FQGNSA. This CDR3 spans 15 amino acids. CDR3 region: CASSLGGGAAETQYF. The CDR3 DNA reads TGTGCCAGCAGCTTAGGCGGGGGGGCAGCGGAGACCCAGTACTTC.

V and J are TRBV6-1 and TRBJ1-2; D is perhaps TRBD1 (6 bases). From germline, CDR1 is MNHNS and CDR2 SASEGT. The CDR3 is 14 residues long. The V and J ends lost 2 bases and 4 bases respectively, with 11 bases between them. DNA for the CDR3: TGTGCCAGCAGTGAATCTCAGGGGAGCTATGGCTACACCTTC. Its translation is CASSESQGSYGYTF.

The chain has TRBV10-3 and TRBJ1-1; 11 nucleotides line up with TRBD1. J was trimmed by 1 base and V by 2 bases; bases with no gene match: 6. The germline gives CDR1 ENHRY, CDR2 SYGVKD. The CDR3 runs to 17 residues. The CDR3 sequence: CAISEPGTGGGNTEAFF. CDR3 bases: TGTGCCATCAGTGAGCCCGGGACAGGGGGGGGGAACACTGAAGCTTTCTTT.

The chain recombines TRBV19 with TRBJ2-1, with D tentatively TRBD2 (5 bases). V was cut by 2 bases and J by 1 base, with 9 bases left in between. The CDR3 has 15 residues. The V gene's germline CDR1 is LNHDA and CDR2 SQIVND (reference sequence). The CDR3 loop reads CASSITGYSYNEQFF. DNA of the CDR3: TGTGCCAGTAGTATAACGGGGTATTCCTACAATGAGCAGTTCTTC.

The gene calls are TRBV11-1 and TRBJ2-3; 14 bases are a match to TRBD2. Germline values: CDR1 SGHAT, CDR2 FQDESV (reference sequence). The CDR3 is 18 residues long. V shed 2 bases, J shed 4 bases, and the junction held 8 bases outside the gene matches. In DNA, the CDR3 is TGTGCCAGCAGCTTAATTCGACTAGCGGGAGGGCCGGCAGATACGCAGTATTTT. Protein product: CASSLIRLAGGPADTQYF. Full variable domain (remainder filled in from reference TRBV11-1 and TRBJ2-3): EAEVAQSPRYKITEKSQAVAFWCDPISGHATLYWYRQILGQGPELLVQFQDESVVDDSQLPKDRFSAERLKGVDSTLKIQPAELGDSAMYLCASSLIRLAGGPADTQYFGPGTRLTVL.

The genes are TRBV27 and TRBJ2-6; D call uncertain. This CDR3 has 13 amino acids. Germline values: CDR1 MNHEY, CDR2 SMNVEV (reference sequence). Trimming took 6 bases from V and 4 from J, leaving 7 bases between them. The CDR3 loop is CASRQAGANVLTF. The DNA for the CDR3 is TGTGCCAGCAGGCAGGCGGGGGCCAACGTCCTGACTTTC.

This chain uses TRBV28 with TRBJ2-1, with TRBD2 as a possible D gene (6 bases). The CDR3 runs to 12 residues. Germline CDR1 MDHEN, CDR2 SYDVKM. Trimming removed 3 bases at V and 9 bases at J, with 9 bases between. The DNA for the CDR3 is TGTGCCAGCAGTTTTCGGGGAGGTGAGCAGTTCTTC. Protein product: CASSFRGGEQFF.

The V call is TRBV7-6, the J call TRBJ1-6, with 12 bases matching TRBD1. The CDR3 is 15 amino acids. Germline V lookup: CDR1 SGHVS, CDR2 FNYEAQ. V gave up 5 bases and J gave up 10 bases; unmatched junction bases: 6. Written as DNA, the CDR3 is TGTGCCAGCAGCCCCAGGGACAGGGGGCTGTCACCCCTCCACTTT. Translating it yields CASSPRDRGLSPLHF.

The gene calls are TRBV14 and TRBJ2-7, with 9 bases identical to TRBD1. This CDR3 has 14 amino acids. V was clipped by 5 bases and J by 2 bases; unmatched bases: 4. CDR1 SGHDN and CDR2 FVKESK come from the germline V gene. CDR3: CASSIRQGAYEQYF. CDR3 DNA: TGTGCCAGCAGCATCAGACAGGGGGCCTACGAGCAGTACTTC.

The V call is TRBV29-1, the J call TRBJ1-2, with D perhaps TRBD1 (5 bases). Germline CDR1 reads SQVTM; CDR2 reads ANQGSEA. This CDR3 spans 10 amino acids. V dropped 6 bases and J dropped 7 bases, with 9 bases sitting between them. In DNA form, the CDR3 reads TGCAGCGTGTACCAGGGTGGCTACACCTTC. This sequence encodes CSVYQGGYTF.